This T cell receptor beta chain stems from a study of T cells in Graves' hyperthyroidism and ophthalmopathy. Authors of the study amplified TCR beta CDR3 regions from RNA transcripts. HTBI primers drove first-round RT-PCR of the TCR CDR3. TCRdb passed the multiplex PCR reads through MiXCR, listing each CDR3 protein once. The sample lists 550,000 to 650,000 distinct CDR3 sequences; 12% to 15% were seen once. In patients aged 18 to 65, hyperthyroidism was newly diagnosed, with duration under 2 months. The authors took PBMCs from over 8.5 ml fresh peripheral blood. This clonotype was recorded at least ten times. Sequencing was done on a sample of blood. The receptor comes from a woman aged 35 to 49 with Graves' hyperthyroidism.

The CDR3 coding sequence is TGTGCCAGCAGCGATAGCGCAACCCTGGCGGGAGATACGCAGTATTTT. Its translation: CASSDSATLAGDTQYF. The rearrangement joins TRBV9 to TRBJ2-3; D possibly corresponds to TRBD2 (5 bases). The CDR3 has 16 residues. V was shortened by 3 bases and J by 5 bases, with 19 bases between the two germline ends. Per the germline V gene, CDR1 is SGDLS and CDR2 is YYNGEE.